These 11 T cell receptor beta chains originate from one sample sequenced in a study of breast tumors, draining lymph nodes, adjacent tissues. Breast cancer patients provided tissue from their axillary draining lymph nodes. MiXCR, applied by TCRdb to the multiplex PCR reads, yields one record per CDR3 protein. The sample includes under 300,000 distinct CDR3 sequences, around 34% of them seen just once. The sample was axillary lymph node tissue. These receptor sequences come from a female donor with breast cancer. Some clones in this sample may be carry-over from other donors' samples.

CDR3 sequence (DNA): TGCGCCAGCAGCCAAGATCAAGGATTTTCGGACATTCAGTACTTC. It encodes CASSQDQGFSDIQYF. The J gene is TRBJ2-4, the V gene TRBV4-3, with D unclear. The V gene's germline CDR1 is LGHNA and CDR2 YSLEER. This CDR3 is 15 amino acids long. Trimming shortened V by 0 bases and J by 8 bases, and 14 bases separated the two germline ends.

The table lists this clonotype with many counts. The gene calls are TRBV5-1 and TRBJ2-1; 12 nucleotides line up with TRBD2. Germline loops: CDR1 SGHRS, CDR2 YFSETQ. There are 18 residues in the CDR3. The trim removed 2 bases at V and 3 bases at J, leaving 9 bases unmatched. The CDR3 loop is CASSLGLAGRGVYNEQFF. The DNA for the CDR3 is TGCGCCAGCAGCTTAGGACTAGCGGGAAGAGGTGTCTACAATGAGCAGTTCTTC. Supplemented by reference TRBV5-1 and TRBJ2-1, the full variable domain reads KAGVTQTPRYLIKTRGQQVTLSCSPISGHRSVSWYQQTPGQGLQFLFEYFSETQRNKGNFPGRFSGRQFSNSRSEMNVSTLELGDSALYLCASSLGLAGRGVYNEQFFGPGTRLTVL.

This clonotype was counted at least ten times. J is TRBJ1-2 and V is TRBV20-1; 9 nucleotides line up with TRBD1. Trimming took 5 bases from V and 7 from J; bases not matched to a gene: 8. Germline V gene lookup returns CDR1 DFQATT and CDR2 SNEGSKA (reference sequence). This CDR3 is 13 amino acids long. The CDR3 sequence is CSARAGTGFGYTF. CDR3 DNA: TGCAGTGCTCGAGCCGGGACAGGGTTTGGCTACACCTTC.

This clonotype was detected ten times or more. The V gene is TRBV6-2 or TRBV6-3, the J gene TRBJ1-4; the D is unclear. V lost 2 bases, J lost 6 bases, and 4 bases lay in between. This CDR3 is 12 amino acids long. Germline V lookup: CDR1 MNHEY, CDR2 SVGEGT. The CDR3 coding sequence is TGTGCCAGCAGTTACCGGGATGAAAAACTGTTTTTT. Protein: CASSYRDEKLFF.

The DNA of the CDR3 is TGTGCCAGCGACGGACAGGGTTTTAACGAGCAGTACTTC. Its protein product is CASDGQGFNEQYF. V usage is TRBV28 and J usage is TRBJ2-7; the match to TRBD1 covers 8 bases. Germline assignment: CDR1 MDHEN and CDR2 SYDVKM. V trimming: 8 bases; J trimming: 5 bases; junction bases outside the gene matches: 8. This CDR3 has 13 residues.

The chain recombines TRBV6-1 with TRBJ1-6, with D unresolved. Trimming left V 5 bases short and J 10 bases short, with 15 bases between. Germline CDR1 reads MNHNS; CDR2 reads SASEGT. The CDR3 sequence is 14 residues long. The CDR3 loop reads CASSQGWGGSPLHF. CDR3 nucleotides: TGTGCCAGCAGTCAAGGATGGGGTGGGTCACCCCTCCACTTT.

The chain couples TRBV7-8 to TRBJ2-7; D could derive from TRBD1 or TRBD2 (6 bases each). This CDR3 is built from 18 residues. Germline V gene lookup returns CDR1 SGHVS and CDR2 FQNEAQ. Trimming stripped 3 bases from V and 3 bases from J, with 24 bases between. CDR3 in DNA: TGTGCCAGCAGCTTGGCAGGGGCCGGGGGCGGACGCTACTACGAGCAGTACTTC. It is translated as CASSLAGAGGGRYYEQYF.

This clonotype was counted ten times or more. The chain is built from TRBV6-6 and TRBJ2-7; TRBD1 matches 7 bases. V lost 5 bases to trimming and J lost 3 bases; unmatched junction nucleotides: 4. The CDR3 is 13 residues long. The germline CDR1 and CDR2 sequences are MNHNY and SVGAGI (reference sequence). CDR3 in DNA: TGTGCCAGCAGTCGGGACAGCTACTACGAGCAGTACTTC. Residues: CASSRDSYYEQYF.

The rearrangement joins TRBV6-1 to TRBJ1-5, with D maybe TRBD1 (5 bases). The ends were cut back, 7 bases at V and 0 bases at J, with 22 bases in the middle. The CDR3 loop spans 18 amino acids. Germline V CDR1 and CDR2: MNHNS, SASEGT. The CDR3: CASTSTGTSTPSNQPQHF. CDR3 DNA sequence: TGTGCCAGCACTAGCACCGGGACTTCCACCCCTAGCAATCAGCCCCAGCATTTT.

A remark on this clonotype: A junction boundary mismatches the germline segment, possibly from a read error. This chain uses TRBV20-1 with TRBJ2-5; 8 nucleotides align to TRBD1. CDR3 size: 14 residues. Germline CDR1 reads DFQATT; CDR2 reads SNEGSKA (reference sequence). In DNA form, the CDR3 reads TGCAGTGCCAGAGACCGGACAGGGTTGGCGACCCAGTACTTC. Its protein product is CSARDRTGLATQYF.

The rearrangement links TRBV6-5 to TRBJ2-3, with a tentative D call TRBD1 (5 bases). The V and J ends lost 10 bases and 3 bases respectively, with 11 bases between them. The CDR3 covers 12 residues. Germline loops: CDR1 MNHEY, CDR2 SVGAGI. CDR3 bases: TGTGCCACAGGGCCCGGGACAGATACGCAGTATTTT. Protein sequence: CATGPGTDTQYF.